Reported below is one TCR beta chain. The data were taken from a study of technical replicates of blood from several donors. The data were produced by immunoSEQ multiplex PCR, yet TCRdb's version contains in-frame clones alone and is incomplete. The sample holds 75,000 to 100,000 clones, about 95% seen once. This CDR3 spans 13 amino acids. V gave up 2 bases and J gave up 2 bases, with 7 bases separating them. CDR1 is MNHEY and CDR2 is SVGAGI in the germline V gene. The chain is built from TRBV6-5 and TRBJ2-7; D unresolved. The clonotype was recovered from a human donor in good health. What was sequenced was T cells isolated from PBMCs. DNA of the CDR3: TGTGCCAGCAGTTACAGTAGTGCCTACGAGCAGTACTTC. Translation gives CASSYSSAYEQYF.